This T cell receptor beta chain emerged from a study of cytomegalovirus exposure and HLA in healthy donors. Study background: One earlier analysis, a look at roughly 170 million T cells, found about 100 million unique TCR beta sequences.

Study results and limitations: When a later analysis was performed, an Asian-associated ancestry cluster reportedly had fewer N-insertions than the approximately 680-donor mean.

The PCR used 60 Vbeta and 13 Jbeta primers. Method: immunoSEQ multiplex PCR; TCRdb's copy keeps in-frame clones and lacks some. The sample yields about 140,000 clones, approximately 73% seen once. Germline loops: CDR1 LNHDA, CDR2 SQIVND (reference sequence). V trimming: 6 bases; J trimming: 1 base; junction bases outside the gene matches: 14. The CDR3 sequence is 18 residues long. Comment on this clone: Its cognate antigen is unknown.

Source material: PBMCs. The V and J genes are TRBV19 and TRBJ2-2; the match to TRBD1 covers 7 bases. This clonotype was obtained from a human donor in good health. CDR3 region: CASRTDSLGTENTGELFF. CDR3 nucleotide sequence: TGTGCCAGTAGGACAGACTCATTGGGGACAGAGAACACCGGGGAGCTGTTTTTT. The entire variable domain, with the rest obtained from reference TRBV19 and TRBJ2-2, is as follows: DGGITQSPKYLFRKEGQNVTLSCEQNLNHDAMYWYRQDPGQGLRLIYYSQIVNDFQKGDIAEGYSVSREKKESFPLTVTSAQKNPTAFYLCASRTDSLGTENTGELFFGEGSRLTVL.